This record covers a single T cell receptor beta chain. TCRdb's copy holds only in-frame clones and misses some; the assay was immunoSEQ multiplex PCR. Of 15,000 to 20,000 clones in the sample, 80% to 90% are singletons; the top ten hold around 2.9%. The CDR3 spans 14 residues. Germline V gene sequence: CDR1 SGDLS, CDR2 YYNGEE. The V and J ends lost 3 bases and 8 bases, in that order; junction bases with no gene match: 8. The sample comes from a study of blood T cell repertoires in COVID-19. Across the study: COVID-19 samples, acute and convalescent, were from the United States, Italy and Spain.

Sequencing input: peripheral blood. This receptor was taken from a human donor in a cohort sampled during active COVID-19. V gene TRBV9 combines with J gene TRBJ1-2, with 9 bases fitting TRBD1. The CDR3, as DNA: TGTGCCAGCAGCGACTCAACAGGGGGCGTAGGCTACACCTTC. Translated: CASSDSTGGVGYTF.